This T cell receptor beta chain was captured by sequencing in a study of early T cells in non-severe SARS-CoV-2 infection. Study-wide background: Investigators sequenced bulk RNA drawn from unsorted whole blood, and chains remained unpaired. Whole-study results and caveats: Private and CD4 specificities were missed by VDJdb matching, skewed to anti-spike CD8.

Each single cDNA molecule received a unique molecular identifier. Each CDR3 protein is one row after TCRdb ran MiXCR on the 5' RACE reads. The data show tens of thousands of distinct CDR3 sequences, about 15% seen once. Comments on this clonotype: Its antigen is not known.

The CDR3 consists of 18 residues. In germline, CDR1 is SGHVS, CDR2 FNYEAQ. The trim removed 5 bases at V and 6 bases at J, leaving 17 bases unmatched. V usage is TRBV7-6 and J usage is TRBJ2-3; the match to TRBD2 covers 10 bases. This sequence was found in an adult who was a healthcare worker with PCR-confirmed SARS-CoV-2 infection or an uninfected control (not recorded which). Source material: whole blood. For the CDR3, the DNA is TGTGCCAGCAGCACTGAAAGCGGGAGGGCCTTTATTGGGGATACGCAGTATTTT. Translated: CASSTESGRAFIGDTQYF.